Each of the 18 T cell receptor beta chains below was sequenced from the same sample in a study of shared clonotypes between healthy human individuals. Some clones are missing from TCRdb's copy, which holds only in-frame ones; the method was immunoSEQ multiplex PCR. The sample shows about 2 million clones, 85% to 95% of them seen only once. Sequenced material: naive CD4+ T cells sorted from blood. The subset denotes: CD45RA+ positively selected. These receptors were collected from a man aged 18 to 29 in good health.

This clone was seen once. A much larger clone lies a single base off, so this may be a read error. V usage is TRBV11-3 and J usage is TRBJ2-7; a weak D match, TRBD1 (6 bases). Deletions cut 5 bases from V and 2 bases from J, with 10 bases between. The CDR3 spans 13 residues. Germline CDR1 SGHNT, CDR2 YENEEA. CDR3 protein: CASSRTGTYEQYF. In DNA form, the CDR3 reads TGTGCCAGCAGCCGAACAGGGACCTACGAGCAGTACTTC.

This rearrangement joins TRBV6-5 to TRBJ1-4; D is unclear. Trimming pared 2 bases from V and 7 bases from J, leaving 8 bases between. From germline, CDR1 is MNHEY and CDR2 SVGAGI. CDR3 length: 13 amino acids. The CDR3 DNA sequence: TGTGCCAGCAGTTACGTACAAGGTGAAAAACTGTTTTTT. Residues: CASSYVQGEKLFF.

The chain recombines TRBV5-4 with TRBJ2-3; 11 bases fit TRBD2. This CDR3 is 14 amino acids long. V dropped 6 bases and J dropped 4; count of bases not matched to a gene: 4. CDR1 and CDR2 from the germline V gene are SGHNT and YYREEE (reference sequence). In DNA, the CDR3 is TGTGCCAGCACCCTAGCGGGAGGACCAGATACGCAGTATTTT. It encodes CASTLAGGPDTQYF.

The chain couples TRBV6-5 to TRBJ1-3, with TRBD1 matching 8 bases. CDR1 and CDR2 (germline): MNHEY, SVGAGI. This CDR3 has 15 amino acids. V shed 6 bases and J 1 base; nucleotides not matched to a gene: 5. The CDR3 protein is CASRFDRGSGNTIYF. The CDR3 region has the DNA TGTGCCAGCAGATTCGACAGGGGATCTGGAAACACCATATATTTT.

J is TRBJ2-7 and V is TRBV11-2, with D tentatively TRBD2 (5 bases). Trimming shortened V by 0 bases and J by 0 bases, and 6 bases separated the two germline ends. Germline loops: CDR1 SGHAT, CDR2 FQNNGV. The CDR3 is 14 residues long. The CDR3 region has the DNA TGTGCCAGCAGCTTAGACAGCGGCTCCTACGAGCAGTACTTC. Its translation: CASSLDSGSYEQYF.

CDR3 amino acids: CASSQDGSPFLAGGLLGELFF. The CDR3 region has the DNA TGCGCCAGCAGCCAAGATGGTTCCCCGTTTCTAGCGGGAGGGCTCTTAGGGGAGCTGTTTTTT. This chain links TRBV4-3 with TRBJ2-2; 12 bases match TRBD2. The CDR3 is made up of 21 amino acids. Looked up from germline, CDR1 is LGHNA and CDR2 is YSLEER. Germline trimming cut 0 bases from V and 8 bases from J; bases unmatched to any gene: 19.

With respect to this clone: Other DNA variants within this sample encode the same CDR3. The CDR3 here is CASSLGDRTYEQYF. The CDR3 DNA sequence: TGTGCCAGCAGTCTTGGGGACAGGACCTACGAGCAGTACTTC. V is TRBV28 and J is TRBJ2-7, with 8 bases matching TRBD1. The CDR3 has 14 amino acids. V shed 5 bases, J shed 2 bases, and the junction held 5 bases outside the gene matches. In germline, CDR1 is MDHEN, CDR2 SYDVKM.

The chain recombines TRBV6-5 with TRBJ2-5; 8 positions match TRBD1. CDR1 is MNHEY and CDR2 is SVGAGI in the germline V gene. The length of the CDR3 is 14 residues. Losses at the gene ends were 6 bases for V and 5 bases for J; bases not matched to a gene: 8. The CDR3 DNA reads as TGTGCCAGCAGACTAATCAGGGGGCCTGAGACCCAGTACTTC. Encoded protein: CASRLIRGPETQYF.

V and J are TRBV5-4 and TRBJ2-1, with 7 nucleotides matching TRBD2. The CDR3 runs 15 residues. Germline-derived CDR1 and CDR2 are SGHNT and YYREEE (reference sequence). V was clipped by 3 bases and J by 0 bases; unmatched bases: 3. The chain's CDR3 is CASSYWGGSYNEQFF. CDR3 coding DNA: TGTGCCAGCAGCTATTGGGGGGGCTCCTACAATGAGCAGTTCTTC.

V usage is TRBV28 and J usage is TRBJ1-5; D may be TRBD1 (6 bases). Germline V gene sequence: CDR1 MDHEN, CDR2 SYDVKM. CDR3 length equals 16 residues. V was shortened by 10 bases and J by 0 bases, with 19 bases between the two germline ends. CDR3 loop: CAIEMTGTYSNQPQHF. The CDR3 region has the DNA TGTGCCATCGAAATGACGGGGACATATAGCAATCAGCCCCAGCATTTT.

This chain uses TRBV29-1 with TRBJ2-5; tentatively, D is TRBD1 (6 bases). The CDR3 has 14 amino acids. V was pared by 4 bases and J by 4 bases, with 16 bases between. Germline V CDR1 and CDR2: SQVTM, ANQGSEA. CDR3 in amino acids: CSVVLSVGGETQYF. CDR3 in DNA: TGCAGCGTTGTCCTCTCGGTAGGGGGAGAGACCCAGTACTTC.

The CDR3 nucleotides are TGTGCCAGCAGCTTATCCGGTAACTCCTACAATGAGCAGTTCTTC. Residues: CASSLSGNSYNEQFF. This chain joins TRBV7-9 and TRBJ2-1; D is unresolved. Trimming removed 2 bases at V and 0 bases at J, with 8 bases between. The CDR3 is made up of 15 amino acids. Germline CDR1 and CDR2: SEHNR and FQNEAQ (reference sequence). Drawing the rest from reference TRBV7-9 and TRBJ2-1, the complete variable domain is DTGVSQNPRHKITKRGQNVTFRCDPISEHNRLYWYRQTLGQGPEFLTYFQNEAQLEKSRLLSDRFSAERPKGSFSTLEIQRTEQGDSAMYLCASSLSGNSYNEQFFGPGTRLTVL.

This clone is a singleton in its sample. The sample has other DNA sequences that encode this CDR3 too. This sequence joins TRBV28 and TRBJ1-5; D ambiguous. The CDR3 is 15 residues long. Trimming took off 4 bases at V and 2 bases at J, with 12 bases between the two ends. Germline CDR1 reads MDHEN; CDR2 reads SYDVKM. The CDR3 coding sequence is TGTGCCAGCAGTTCCCCAAGCGGTGGCAATCAGCCCCAGCATTTT. Encoded protein: CASSSPSGGNQPQHF.

This clone has only a few counts. This CDR3 is also generated by other DNA sequences in the sample. The chain recombines TRBV5-1 with TRBJ1-1; perhaps TRBD1 as D (6 bases). The CDR3 covers 12 residues. Trimming pared 2 bases from V and 5 bases from J, leaving 7 bases between. CDR1 is SGHRS and CDR2 is YFSETQ in the germline V gene. The CDR3 sequence: CASSLQGTEAFF. The CDR3 bases are TGCGCCAGCAGCTTACAGGGTACTGAAGCTTTCTTT.

The V gene is TRBV6-5, the J gene TRBJ2-7, with D hard to call. The V end lost 2 bases, the J end lost 0 bases, and 14 bases lay between the germline ends. From germline, CDR1 is MNHEY and CDR2 SVGAGI. The CDR3 sequence is 16 residues long. The CDR3 DNA sequence: TGTGCCAGCAGTTACGGAGAAGGATATAGCTCCTACGAGCAGTACTTC. Its protein is CASSYGEGYSSYEQYF.

The chain recombines TRBV19 with TRBJ1-2, with D unclear. The germline V and J ends were trimmed by 6 bases and 7 bases, with 18 bases remaining between them. The germline V gene has CDR1 LNHDA and CDR2 SQIVND (reference sequence). CDR3 length: 14 residues. CDR3 region: CASSPGRLYGGYTF. For the CDR3, the DNA is TGTGCCAGTAGCCCCGGGCGGCTATACGGTGGCTACACCTTC.

This chain connects TRBV25-1 to TRBJ1-4; a possible D gene is TRBD1 (6 bases). There are 15 residues in the CDR3. Germline CDR1 MGHDK, CDR2 SYGVNS. The ends were cut back, 5 bases at V and 2 bases at J, with 12 bases in the middle. The CDR3 loop is CASSPAGQTNEKLFF. CDR3 nucleotide sequence: TGTGCCAGCAGTCCGGCTGGACAGACTAATGAAAAACTGTTTTTT.

The chain links TRBV19 to TRBJ1-5, with 9 bases matching TRBD1. The CDR3 has 16 residues. Unmatched junction bases numbered 11, after V lost 5 bases and J lost 6 bases. The germline gives CDR1 LNHDA, CDR2 SQIVND (reference sequence). The CDR3 sequence: CASSGAGTGWSQPQHF. Here the CDR3 DNA reads TGTGCCAGTAGTGGGGCCGGGACAGGGTGGTCTCAGCCCCAGCATTTT.